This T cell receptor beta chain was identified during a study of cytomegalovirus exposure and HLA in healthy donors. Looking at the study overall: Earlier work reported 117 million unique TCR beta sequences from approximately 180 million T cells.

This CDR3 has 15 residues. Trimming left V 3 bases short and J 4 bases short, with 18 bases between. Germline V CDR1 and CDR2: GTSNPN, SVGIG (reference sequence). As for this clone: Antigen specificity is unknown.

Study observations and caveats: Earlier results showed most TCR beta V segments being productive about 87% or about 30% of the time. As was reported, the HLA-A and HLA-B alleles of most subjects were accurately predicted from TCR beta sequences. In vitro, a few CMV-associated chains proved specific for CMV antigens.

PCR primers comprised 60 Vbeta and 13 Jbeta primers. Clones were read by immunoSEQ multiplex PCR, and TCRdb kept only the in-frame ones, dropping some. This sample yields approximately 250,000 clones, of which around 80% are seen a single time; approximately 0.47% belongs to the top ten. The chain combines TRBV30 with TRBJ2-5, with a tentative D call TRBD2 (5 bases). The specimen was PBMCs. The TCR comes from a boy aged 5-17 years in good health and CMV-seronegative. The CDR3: CAWRDAGGRRETQYF. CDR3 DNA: TGTGCCTGGAGGGACGCCGGAGGCAGACGAGAGACCCAGTACTTC.